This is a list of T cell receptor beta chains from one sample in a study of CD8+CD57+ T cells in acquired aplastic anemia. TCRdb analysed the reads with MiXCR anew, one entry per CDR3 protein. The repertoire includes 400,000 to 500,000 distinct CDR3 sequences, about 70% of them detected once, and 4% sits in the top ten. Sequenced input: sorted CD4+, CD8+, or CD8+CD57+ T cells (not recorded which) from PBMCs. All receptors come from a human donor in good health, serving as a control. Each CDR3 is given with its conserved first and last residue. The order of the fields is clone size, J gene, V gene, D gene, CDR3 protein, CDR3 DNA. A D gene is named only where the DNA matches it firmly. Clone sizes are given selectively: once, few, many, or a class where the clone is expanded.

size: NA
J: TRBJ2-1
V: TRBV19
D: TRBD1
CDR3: CASARDRAKQFF
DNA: TGTGCCAGCGCAAGGGACAGGGCAAAGCAGTTCTTC

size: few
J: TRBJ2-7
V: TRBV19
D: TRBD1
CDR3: CASSKGIDRGFAYEQYF
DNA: TGTGCCAGTAGTAAAGGGATAGACAGGGGATTTGCCTACGAGCAGTACTTC

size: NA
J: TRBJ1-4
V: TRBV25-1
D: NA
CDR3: CASSETQGPTNEKLFF
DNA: TGTGCCAGCAGTGAAACCCAGGGCCCAACTAATGAAAAACTGTTTTTT

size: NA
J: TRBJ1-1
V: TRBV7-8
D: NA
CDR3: CASSNRARAYGYTEAFF
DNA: TGTGCCAGCAGCAACCGGGCCAGGGCCTATGGCTACACCGAAGCTTTCTTT

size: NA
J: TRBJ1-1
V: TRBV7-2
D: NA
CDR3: CASSSGGEEPLAFF
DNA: TGTGCCAGCAGCTCCGGCGGGGAAGAGCCCCTCGCCTTTTTT

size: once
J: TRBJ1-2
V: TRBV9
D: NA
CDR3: CASSVAATSYGHTF
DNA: TGTGCCAGCAGCGTAGCAGCGACTAGCTATGGCCACACCTTC

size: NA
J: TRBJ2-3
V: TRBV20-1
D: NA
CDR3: CSATRGGLDTQYF
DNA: TGCAGTGCTACGCGCGGGGGCCTAGACACGCAGTATTTT

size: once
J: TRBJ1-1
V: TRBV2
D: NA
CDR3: CASSLARRGAPFF
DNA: TGTGCCAGCAGCTTAGCTCGCAGAGGCGCACCTTTCTTT

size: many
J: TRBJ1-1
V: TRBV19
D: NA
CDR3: CASRPTGGNKPNTEAFF
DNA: TGTGCCAGTAGACCGACAGGTGGGAATAAGCCGAACACTGAAGCTTTCTTT

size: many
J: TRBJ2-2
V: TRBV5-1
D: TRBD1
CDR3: CASSLAWTDRSTKNTGELFF
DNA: TGCGCCAGCAGCTTGGCCTGGACGGACAGGTCCACTAAGAACACCGGGGAGCTGTTTTTT

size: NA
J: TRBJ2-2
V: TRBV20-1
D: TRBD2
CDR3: CSARRLAGDLNTGELFF
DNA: TGCAGTGCCCGCCGACTAGCGGGGGACCTCAACACCGGGGAGCTGTTTTTT

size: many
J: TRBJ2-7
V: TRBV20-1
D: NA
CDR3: CSASYSSYEQYF
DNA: TGCAGTGCTAGCTACAGCTCCTACGAGCAGTACTTC

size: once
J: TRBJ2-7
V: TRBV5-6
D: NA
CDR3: CASSSGLSGKGDYEQYF
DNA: TGTGCCAGCAGCTCAGGTCTGTCGGGTAAGGGGGACTACGAGCAGTACTTC

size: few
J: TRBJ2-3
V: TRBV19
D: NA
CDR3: CASSRGQTDTQYF
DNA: TGTGCCAGTAGTAGAGGACAGACAGATACGCAGTATTTT

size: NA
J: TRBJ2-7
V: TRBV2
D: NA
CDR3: CASRGVDTVYEQYF
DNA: TGTGCCAGCAGGGGGGTGGACACCGTCTACGAGCAGTACTTC

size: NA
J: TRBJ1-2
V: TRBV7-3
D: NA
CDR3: CASSRAGQLLNYGYTF
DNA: TGTGCCAGCAGCCGGGCCGGACAGCTACTTAACTATGGCTACACCTTC

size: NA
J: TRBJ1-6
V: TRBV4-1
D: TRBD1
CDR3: CASSERDRAVDNSPLHF
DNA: TGCGCCAGCAGTGAAAGGGACAGAGCGGTCGATAATTCACCCCTCCACTTT

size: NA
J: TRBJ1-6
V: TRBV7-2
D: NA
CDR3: CASSLGVGGSPYEHF
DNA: TGTGCCAGCAGCTTAGGGGTGGGGGGATCTCCCTACGAGCACTTT

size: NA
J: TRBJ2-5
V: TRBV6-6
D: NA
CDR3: CASSERSRAELSKETQYF
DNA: TGTGCCAGCAGTGAACGTAGCAGGGCCGAACTATCGAAGGAGACCCAGTACTTC

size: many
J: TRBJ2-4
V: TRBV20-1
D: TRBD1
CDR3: CSARARTGLGNIQYF
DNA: TGCAGTGCTAGGGCGAGGACAGGTCTCGGTAACATTCAGTACTTC

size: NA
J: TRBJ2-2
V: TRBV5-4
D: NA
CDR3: CASSPRLDGAGELFF
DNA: TGTGCCAGCAGCCCCCGCCTGGACGGCGCCGGGGAGCTGTTTTTT

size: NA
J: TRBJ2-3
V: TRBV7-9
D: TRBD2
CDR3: CASRPPSGGAGTDTQYF
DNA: TGTGCCAGTAGGCCCCCGTCGGGAGGGGCAGGCACAGATACGCAGTATTTT

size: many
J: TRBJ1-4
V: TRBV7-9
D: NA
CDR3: CASSLARRATNEKLFF
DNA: TGTGCCAGCAGCTTAGCGAGGCGAGCAACTAATGAAAAACTGTTTTTT

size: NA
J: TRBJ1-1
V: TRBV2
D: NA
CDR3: CASREQRWNTAPFF
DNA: TGTGCCAGCAGGGAACAACGATGGAACACTGCCCCTTTCTTT

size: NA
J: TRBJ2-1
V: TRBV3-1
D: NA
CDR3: CASSPRLGARDNEQFF
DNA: TGTGCCAGCAGCCCCCGGCTGGGGGCGCGCGATAATGAGCAGTTCTTC

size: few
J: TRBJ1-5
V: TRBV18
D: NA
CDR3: CASSPGGSNQPQHF
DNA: TGTGCCAGCTCTCCGGGAGGGAGCAATCAGCCCCAGCATTTT

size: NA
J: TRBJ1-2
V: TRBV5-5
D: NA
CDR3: CASSSLRLRERQLNYGYTF
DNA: TGTGCCAGCAGCTCACTAAGGCTGCGAGAAAGACAGCTTAACTATGGCTACACCTTC

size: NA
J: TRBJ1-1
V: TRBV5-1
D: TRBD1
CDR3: CASSGGQGQLF
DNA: TGCGCCAGCAGCGGGGGGCAGGGACAGCTCTTT

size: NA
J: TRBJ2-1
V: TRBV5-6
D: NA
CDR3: CASSLKYTGSGEQFF
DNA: TGTGCCAGCAGCTTAAAGTACACGGGGTCGGGTGAGCAGTTCTTC

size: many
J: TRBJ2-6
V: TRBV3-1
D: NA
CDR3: CASSPPRGANVLTF
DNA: TGTGCCAGCAGCCCCCCACGCGGGGCCAACGTCCTGACTTTC

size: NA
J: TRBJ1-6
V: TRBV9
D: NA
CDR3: CASRPDMNTEAFYF
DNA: TGTGCCAGCAGGCCGGACATGAACACTGAAGCTTTCTACTTT

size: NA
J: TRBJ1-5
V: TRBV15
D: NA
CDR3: CVSASSVARGSNQPQHF
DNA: TGTGTCTCCGCCAGCAGTGTGGCGCGGGGTAGCAATCAGCCCCAGCATTTT

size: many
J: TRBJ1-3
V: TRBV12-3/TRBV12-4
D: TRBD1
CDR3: CASSGTGVNTIYF
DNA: TGTGCCAGCAGTGGGACAGGGGTGAACACCATATATTTT

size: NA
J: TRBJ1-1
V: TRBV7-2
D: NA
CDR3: CASSLGCGENYTEAFF
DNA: TGTGCCAGCAGCTTGGGGTGTGGTGAGAACTACACTGAAGCTTTCTTT

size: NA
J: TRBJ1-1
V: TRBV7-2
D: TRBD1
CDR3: CASSLAQGASQAQF
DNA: TGTGCCAGCAGCTTAGCTCAGGGGGCTAGCCAGGCTCAGTTT

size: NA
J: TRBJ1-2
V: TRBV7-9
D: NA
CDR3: CASSNWGPGANVLF
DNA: NA

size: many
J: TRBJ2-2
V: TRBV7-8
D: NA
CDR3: CASSLVGPSGTGELFF
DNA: TGTGCCAGCAGCTTAGTAGGGCCTAGTGGGACCGGGGAGCTGTTTTTT

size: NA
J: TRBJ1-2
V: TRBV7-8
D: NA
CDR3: CASSLRPASVYGYTF
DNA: TGTGCCAGCAGCCTACGGCCAGCCTCCGTCTATGGCTACACCTTC

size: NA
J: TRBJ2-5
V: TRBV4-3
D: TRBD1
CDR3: CASSRAGTGGRETQYF
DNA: TGCGCCAGCAGCCGGGCCGGGACAGGGGGCCGAGAGACCCAGTACTTC

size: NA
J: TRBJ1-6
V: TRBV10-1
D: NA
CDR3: CASSTGPLDSALHF
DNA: TGTGCCAGTAGTACCGGACCATTAGACTCCGCCCTCCACTTT

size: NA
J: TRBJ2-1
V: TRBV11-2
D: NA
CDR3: CASSLGGSRNEQFF
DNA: TGTGCCAGCAGCTTAGGAGGATCCAGAAATGAGCAGTTCTTC

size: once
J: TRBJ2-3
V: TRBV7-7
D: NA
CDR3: CASSGDTPSSSNSF
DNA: TGTGCCAGCAGCGGAGATACACCGAGCTCCTCTAATTCATTT

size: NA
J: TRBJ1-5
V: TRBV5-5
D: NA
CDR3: CASSFGQTGQPQHF
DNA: TGTGCCAGCAGCTTTGGGCAAACAGGTCAGCCCCAGCATTTT

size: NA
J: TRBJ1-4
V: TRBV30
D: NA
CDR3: CAWERWGRIGEKLFF
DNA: TGTGCCTGGGAAAGGTGGGGACGAATAGGTGAAAAACTGTTTTTT

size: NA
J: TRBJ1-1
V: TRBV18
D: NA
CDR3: CASSLNARENTEAFF
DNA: TGTGCCAGCTCACTGAATGCCAGGGAGAACACTGAAGCTTTCTTT

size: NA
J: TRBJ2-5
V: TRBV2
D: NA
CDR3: CASSRVYGYTFGSGGNQETQYF
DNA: NA

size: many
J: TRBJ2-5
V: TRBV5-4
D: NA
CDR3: CASSRLMETQYF
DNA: TGTGCCAGCAGCCGTCTCATGGAGACCCAGTACTTC

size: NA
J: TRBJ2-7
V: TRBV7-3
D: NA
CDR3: CASSYTRGTYEQYF
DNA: TGTGCCAGCAGTTACACCCGGGGTACCTACGAGCAGTACTTC

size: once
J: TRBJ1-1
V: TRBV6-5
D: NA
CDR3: CASLGGFEAFF
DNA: TGTGCCAGCCTCGGAGGTTTTGAAGCTTTCTTT

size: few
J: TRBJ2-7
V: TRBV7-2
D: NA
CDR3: CASSLVDSSYEQYF
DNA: TGTGCCAGCAGCTTAGTGGACAGCTCCTACGAGCAGTACTTC

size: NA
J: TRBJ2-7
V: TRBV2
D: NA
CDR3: CASSEGGKERMQYF
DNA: TGTGCCAGCAGTGAAGGCGGGAAGGAGCGGATGCAGTACTTC

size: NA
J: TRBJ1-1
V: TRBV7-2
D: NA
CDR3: CASSSSKSLTYEAFF
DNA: TGTGCCAGCAGCAGCTCGAAGAGTCTAACCTATGAAGCTTTCTTT

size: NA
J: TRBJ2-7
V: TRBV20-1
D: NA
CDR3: CSARPRDSSYEQYF
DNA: TGCAGTGCTAGGCCCCGGGACTCATCCTACGAGCAGTACTTC

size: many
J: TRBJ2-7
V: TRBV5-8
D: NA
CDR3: CASSFSRTPTREQYF
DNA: TGTGCCAGCAGCTTTTCGAGGACCCCAACCAGGGAGCAGTACTTC

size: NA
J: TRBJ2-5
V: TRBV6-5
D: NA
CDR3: CASSYSRGAETQYF
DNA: TGTGCCAGCAGTTACTCCCGGGGGGCAGAGACCCAGTACTTC

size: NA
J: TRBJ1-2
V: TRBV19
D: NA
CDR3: CASSIVTTGNSGHPF
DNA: TGTGCCAGTAGTATTGTAACCACTGGGAATTCTGGCCACCCCTTC

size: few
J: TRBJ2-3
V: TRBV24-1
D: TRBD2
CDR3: CATGDRGGSTDTQYF
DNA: TGTGCCACCGGCGACCGGGGGGGGAGCACAGATACGCAGTATTTT

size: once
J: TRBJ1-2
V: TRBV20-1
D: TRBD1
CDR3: CSGGGTGYGYTF
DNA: TGCAGTGGAGGCGGGACAGGGTATGGCTACACCTTC

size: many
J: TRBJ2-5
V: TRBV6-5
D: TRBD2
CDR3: CASSYGTGGHSETQYF
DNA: TGTGCCAGCAGTTACGGTACGGGGGGGCACTCTGAGACCCAGTACTTC